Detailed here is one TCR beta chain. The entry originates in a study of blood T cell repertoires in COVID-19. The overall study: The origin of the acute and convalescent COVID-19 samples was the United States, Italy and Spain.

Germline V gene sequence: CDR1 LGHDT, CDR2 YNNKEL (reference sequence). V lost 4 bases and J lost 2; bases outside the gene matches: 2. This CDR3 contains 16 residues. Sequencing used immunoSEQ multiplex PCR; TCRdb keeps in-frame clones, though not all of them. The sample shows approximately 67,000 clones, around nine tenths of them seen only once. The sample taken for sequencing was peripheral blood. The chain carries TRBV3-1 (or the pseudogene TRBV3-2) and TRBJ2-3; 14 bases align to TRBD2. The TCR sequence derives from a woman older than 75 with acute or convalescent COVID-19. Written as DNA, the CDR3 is TGTGCCAGCAGCCCGGGACTAGCGGGAGTCACAGATACGCAGTATTTT. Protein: CASSPGLAGVTDTQYF.